The present entry profiles one T cell receptor beta chain with its context. What it binds is unknown. A much larger clone lies one base from this, so it may be a read error. In building TCR beta libraries, iRepertoire HTBI primers were used together with Arm-PCR of CDR3 regions. TCRdb ran MiXCR on the multiplex PCR reads and lists one entry per CDR3 protein. This sample carries 600,000 to 650,000 distinct CDR3 sequences, around 15% of them seen once, and the ten largest clones take 15% to 20%. This sample is part of a study of regulatory T cells in long-lasting Graves disease. Time point described: newly diagnosed GD, antithyroid drugs for less than 3 months. Extracted RNA from PBMCs served as the source of the TCR library. Patients met American Thyroid Association criteria for Graves' disease. The V end was cut by 5 bases, the J end by 6 bases, with 14 bases between. The CDR3 sequence is 13 residues long. CDR1 MNHEY and CDR2 SVGEGT come from the germline V gene.

Points from the study as a whole: TRBV28, TRBJ1-2 and TRBJ2-5 were favored in persistent disease.

These same data were also listed under a study on T cells in Graves' hyperthyroidism and ophthalmopathy.

The chain recombines TRBV6-2 or TRBV6-3 with TRBJ2-7; D remains unclear. This receptor was identified in a woman aged 25 to 39 with Graves disease. Sample: peripheral blood mononuclear cells (PBMCs), taken at new diagnosis, from a patient treated with antithyroid drugs. The CDR3 DNA follows: TGTGCCAGCAGTCACGTACGGCCCGGCGAGCAGTACTTC. It yields the protein CASSHVRPGEQYF.